The clone carrying this T cell receptor (beta chain) was seen just once. Original data processing: Researchers report that nucleated cell counts were estimated from reference gene primer amplification. The data were produced by immunoSEQ multiplex PCR, yet TCRdb's version contains in-frame clones alone and is incomplete. The V and J calls and clone size are taken from that table; D and trimming were inferred from the DNA. There are 200,000 to 300,000 clones in the sample; around four fifths occur only once, and about 4% lies in the top ten. V lost 1 base to trimming and J lost 7 bases, with 14 bases between them. Germline assignment: CDR1 SGHRS and CDR2 YFSETQ. The CDR3 contains 14 residues. The sample belongs to a study of blood T cell repertoires in COVID-19. Overall study context: The United States, Italy and Spain supplied acute and convalescent COVID-19 samples.

V usage is TRBV5-1 and J usage is TRBJ1-1, with D hard to call. The clonotype comes from a man aged 50 to 60 with acute or convalescent COVID-19. The sequencing sample was made of peripheral blood. CDR3 region: CASSLWLSTIEAFF. The CDR3, as DNA: TGCGCCAGCAGCTTGTGGTTGTCGACAATTGAAGCTTTCTTT.